This entry is about one T cell receptor beta chain. Its binding antigen is unknown. Base-call qualities are not available, and no considerably larger clone is one nucleotide away. The meaning of the sample's time point label: baseline before first vaccination. Vaccinee samples were obtained from the UK trials COV001 and COV002, which included a single-blind randomized controlled phase 2/3 trial of AZD1222 (ChAdOx1 nCoV-19) in healthy adults. Trial participant PBMC samples were collected at day 0 and day 28 after the second dose for TCRbeta chain sequencing. The CDR3 regions of human TCRbeta chains were analyzed by immunosequencing. The authors' analysis ran thus. Repertoire TCRs were matched against a reference library of SARS-CoV-2-specific TCRs generated with the MIRA antigen-specificity platform. Breadth was defined as the fraction of unique TCRs that were SARS-CoV-2-associated, and depth was defined as the fraction of total T cells that were SARS-CoV-2-associated. Using the MIRA data, each spike-specific TCR was assigned both to the spike region to which the TCR was reactive and to a CD4 or CD8 class. Log10-transformed breadth and depth values were compared by one-way ANOVA with Sidak's multiple comparisons tests. Held by TCRdb, this immuneACCESS table contains in-frame sequences only and omits some clones. Under half of the omission traces to an unresolved V gene where checked; the cause of the rest is unknown. V and J calls and clone size come straight from that table; D and trimming were deduced from the DNA. The sample records about 130,000 clones, about nine tenths of which are singletons. The ten largest clones add up to around 7% of the sample.

This sample is part of a study of T cell responses to AZD1222 COVID-19 vaccine (dated by TCRdb to about 2021). Describing the broader study: AZD1222 recipients given second doses at about 4 weeks or at about 12 weeks were pooled, since spike-specific TCR depth and breadth were not found to differ between the two schedules. A total of more than 230 trial participants underwent TCR sequencing, of whom roughly 210 had received two doses of AZD1222 and roughly 26 had received two doses of the MenACWY control vaccine. Enrollment into the trials was organized by age into subgroups of 18-55, 56-69 and 70-plus years, and those subgroups contained roughly 150, 30 and 60 TCR-sequenced participants, respectively.

Including the terminal cysteine and phenylalanine, the CDR3 comprises 11 residues. The DNA shown is the 33-base CDR3, in frame from base 1. CDR1 DFQATT and CDR2 SNEGSKA were looked up in the germline V gene (reference sequence). The V and J ends are trimmed by 7 bases and 5 bases, leaving 11 bases between them. What the study reported, not specific to this receptor: Spike-specific TCR breadth and depth rose significantly after two AZD1222 doses compared with day 0 and with MenACWY recipients. The vaccine-associated CD4 TCRs covered the entire spike protein, and the dominant responses fell in regions 160-218 and 743-854. Epitopes outside the regions mutated in the B.1.351 and B.1.1.7 variants were reportedly recognized by nearly half of the unique spike-specific TCRs. The 56-69-year group was small, and its depth increase did not reach significance, likely because of low power. No day 14 peak-response samples were available, so repertoires were characterized only after the peak T cell response. Participants were mostly white British and included more females than males, and it was suggested by the authors that clonal diversity may have been underestimated. Only five to seven AZD1222 recipients were SARS-CoV-2 seropositive at baseline, limiting conclusions about previously exposed vaccinees.

The V and J segments used are TRBV20-1 and TRBJ2-5; confidence is insufficient to name the D gene. The material was peripheral blood, obtained on day 0 of AZD1222 vaccination. This sequence was found in an adult in good health. This receptor has the CDR3 CSGSLGETQYF. The bases read TGCAGTGGCTCGTTAGGGGAGACCCAGTACTTC.